Given below is one T cell receptor beta chain in context. Its antigen remains unknown. This specimen comes from a study of T cell repertoires in cytomegalovirus infection. About the research overall: Epitope selection comprised recently identified HLA-C-restricted CMV epitopes and well-studied HLA-B-restricted CMV epitopes. It can be stated that public TCR beta signatures indicated CMV infection as well as a matching HLA type. Notes on the study in general: HLA-C-restricted, CMV-specific TCR beta clonotypes were dominant ex vivo. Using cumulative public TCR beta family frequency, the authors identified those who carried CMV together with the relevant HLA.

V lost 2 bases, J lost 7 bases, and 1 base stayed unmatched. The CDR3 is 14 amino acids. TCRdb fed the reads into MiXCR, producing one record per CDR3 protein. The repertoire holds a few hundred thousand distinct CDR3 sequences, with 22% as singletons. The receptor was isolated from a human donor in good health (CMV status not recorded). Some clones in this sample may be carry-over from other donors' samples. The chain links TRBV12-3 or TRBV12-4 to TRBJ2-2; TRBD2 agrees at 10 bases. The source was cultured PBMCs, collected from culture after CMV antigen stimulation. Written as DNA, the CDR3 is TGTGCCAGCAGTTTAAGCGGGAGGGGCGGGGAGCTGTTTTTT. The encoded protein is CASSLSGRGGELFF.